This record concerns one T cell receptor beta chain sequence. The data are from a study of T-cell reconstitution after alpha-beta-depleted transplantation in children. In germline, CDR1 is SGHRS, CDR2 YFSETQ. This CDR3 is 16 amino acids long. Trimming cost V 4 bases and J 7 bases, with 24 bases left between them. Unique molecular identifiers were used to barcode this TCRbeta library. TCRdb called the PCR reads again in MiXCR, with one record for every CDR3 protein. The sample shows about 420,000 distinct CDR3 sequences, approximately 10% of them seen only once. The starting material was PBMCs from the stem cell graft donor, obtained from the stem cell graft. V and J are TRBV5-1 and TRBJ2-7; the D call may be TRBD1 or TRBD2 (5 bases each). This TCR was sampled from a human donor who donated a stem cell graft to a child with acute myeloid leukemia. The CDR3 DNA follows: TGCGCCAGCAGCACGGACGGGACCCCCGTTAGAGGGGAGCAGTACTTC. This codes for CASSTDGTPVRGEQYF.